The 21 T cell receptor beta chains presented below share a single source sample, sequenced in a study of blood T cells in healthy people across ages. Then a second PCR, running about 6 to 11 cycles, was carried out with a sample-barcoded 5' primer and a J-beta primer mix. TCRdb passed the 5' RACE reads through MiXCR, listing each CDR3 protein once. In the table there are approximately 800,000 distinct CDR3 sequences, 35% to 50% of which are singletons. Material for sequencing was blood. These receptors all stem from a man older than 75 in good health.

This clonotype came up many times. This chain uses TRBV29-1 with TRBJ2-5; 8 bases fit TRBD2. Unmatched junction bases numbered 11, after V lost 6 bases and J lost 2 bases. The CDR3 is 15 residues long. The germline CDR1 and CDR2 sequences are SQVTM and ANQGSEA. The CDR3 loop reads CSVETGAGGQETQYF. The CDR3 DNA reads TGCAGCGTAGAGACGGGGGCGGGGGGACAAGAGACCCAGTACTTC.

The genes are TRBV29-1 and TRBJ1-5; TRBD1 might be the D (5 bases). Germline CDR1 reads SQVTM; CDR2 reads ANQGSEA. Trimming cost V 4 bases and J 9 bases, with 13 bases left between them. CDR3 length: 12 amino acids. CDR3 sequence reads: CSVGGREGPQHF. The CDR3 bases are TGCAGCGTTGGGGGCAGGGAAGGGCCCCAGCATTTT.

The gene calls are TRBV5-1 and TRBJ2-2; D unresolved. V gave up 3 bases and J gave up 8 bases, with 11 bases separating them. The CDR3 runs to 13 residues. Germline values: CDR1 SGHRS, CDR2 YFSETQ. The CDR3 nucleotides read TGCGCCAGCAGCTACGACCCGGTGGGGGAGCTGTTTTTT. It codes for CASSYDPVGELFF.

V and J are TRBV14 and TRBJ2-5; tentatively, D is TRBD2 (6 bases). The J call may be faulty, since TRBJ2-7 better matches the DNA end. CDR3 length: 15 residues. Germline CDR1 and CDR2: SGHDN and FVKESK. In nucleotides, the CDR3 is TGTGCCAGCAGCCAAGCACCGGGACTGGCTTACGAGCAGTACTTC. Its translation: CASSQAPGLAYEQYF.

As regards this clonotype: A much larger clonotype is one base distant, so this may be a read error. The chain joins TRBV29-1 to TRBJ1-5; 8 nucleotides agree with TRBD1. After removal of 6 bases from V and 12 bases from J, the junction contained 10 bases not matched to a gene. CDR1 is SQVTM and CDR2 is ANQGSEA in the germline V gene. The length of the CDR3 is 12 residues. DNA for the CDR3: TGCAGCGTACGGGGGGGACAGGCTCACCAGCATTTT. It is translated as CSVRGGQAHQHF.

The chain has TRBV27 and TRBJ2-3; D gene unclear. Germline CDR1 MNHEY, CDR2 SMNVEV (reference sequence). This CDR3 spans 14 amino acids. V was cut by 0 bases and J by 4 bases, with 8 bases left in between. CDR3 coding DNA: TGTGCCAGCAGTTTATCGGAGATCTCAGATACGCAGTATTTT. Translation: CASSLSEISDTQYF.

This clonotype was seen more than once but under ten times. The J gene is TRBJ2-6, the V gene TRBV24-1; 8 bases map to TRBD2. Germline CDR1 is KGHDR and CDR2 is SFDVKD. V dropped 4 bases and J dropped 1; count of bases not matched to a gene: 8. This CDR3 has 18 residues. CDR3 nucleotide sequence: TGTGCCACCAGTGACAAAGCGGGAGATGGGTCTGGGGCCAACGTCCTGACTTTC. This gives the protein CATSDKAGDGSGANVLTF.

CDR3 bases: TGTACCAGCAGCCCGACTAGCGGGGTATACAATGAGCAGTTCTTC. This encodes CTSSPTSGVYNEQFF. The chain joins TRBV7-2 to TRBJ2-1, with 11 bases lining up with TRBD2. V lost 5 bases, J lost 4 bases, and 4 bases stayed unmatched. This CDR3 is built from 15 residues. CDR1 SGHTA and CDR2 FQGNSA come from the germline V gene. Complete variable domain (other parts from reference TRBV7-2 and TRBJ2-1): GAGVSQSPSNKVTEKGKDVELRCDPISGHTALYWYRQSLGQGLEFLIYFQGNSAPDKSGLPSDRFSAERTGGSVSTLTIQRTQQEDSAVYLCTSSPTSGVYNEQFFGPGTRLTVL.

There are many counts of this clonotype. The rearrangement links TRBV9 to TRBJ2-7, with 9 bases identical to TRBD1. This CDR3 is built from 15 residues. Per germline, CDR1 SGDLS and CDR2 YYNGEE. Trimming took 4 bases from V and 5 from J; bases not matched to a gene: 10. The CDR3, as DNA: TGTGCCAGCAGCCCCCACACAGGGGGCGGCAACGAGCAGTACTTC. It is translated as CASSPHTGGGNEQYF. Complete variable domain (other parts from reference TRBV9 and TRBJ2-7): DSGVTQTPKHLITATGQRVTLRCSPRSGDLSVYWYQQSLDQGLQFLIQYYNGEERAKGNILERFSAQQFPDLHSELNLSSLELGDSALYFCASSPHTGGGNEQYFGPGTRLTVT.

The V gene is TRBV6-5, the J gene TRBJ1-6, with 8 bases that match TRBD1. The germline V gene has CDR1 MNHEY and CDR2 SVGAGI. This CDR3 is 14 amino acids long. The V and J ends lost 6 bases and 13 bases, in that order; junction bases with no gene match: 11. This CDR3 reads CASSPGQGVTPLHF. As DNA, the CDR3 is TGTGCCAGCAGCCCTGGACAGGGCGTTACGCCCCTCCACTTT.

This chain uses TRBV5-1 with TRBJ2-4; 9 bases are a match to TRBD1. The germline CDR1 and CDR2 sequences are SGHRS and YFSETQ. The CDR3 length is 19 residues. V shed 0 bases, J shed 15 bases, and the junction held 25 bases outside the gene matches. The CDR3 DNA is TGCGCCAGCAGCTTGGGATCGGGACAGGGTGGGGGGCGTCACGAGACCCCGTACTTC. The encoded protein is CASSLGSGQGGGRHETPYF.

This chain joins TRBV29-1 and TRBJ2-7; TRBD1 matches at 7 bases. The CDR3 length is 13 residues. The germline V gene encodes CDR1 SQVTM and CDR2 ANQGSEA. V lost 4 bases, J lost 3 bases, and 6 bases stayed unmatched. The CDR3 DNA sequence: TGCAGCGTTGTGGGGGACAGACTCTACGAGCAGTACTTC. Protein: CSVVGDRLYEQYF.

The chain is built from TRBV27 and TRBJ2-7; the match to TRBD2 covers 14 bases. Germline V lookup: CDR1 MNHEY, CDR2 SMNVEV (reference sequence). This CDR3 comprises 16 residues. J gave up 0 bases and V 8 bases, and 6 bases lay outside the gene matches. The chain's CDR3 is CASGRLAGGVSYEQYF. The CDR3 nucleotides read TGTGCCAGCGGACGACTAGCGGGAGGGGTCTCCTACGAGCAGTACTTC.

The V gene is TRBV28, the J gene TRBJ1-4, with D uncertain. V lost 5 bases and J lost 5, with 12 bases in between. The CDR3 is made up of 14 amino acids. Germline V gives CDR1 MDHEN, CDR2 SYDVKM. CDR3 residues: CASSPNSKNEKLFF. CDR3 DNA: TGTGCCAGCAGTCCTAACAGTAAGAATGAAAAACTGTTTTTT.

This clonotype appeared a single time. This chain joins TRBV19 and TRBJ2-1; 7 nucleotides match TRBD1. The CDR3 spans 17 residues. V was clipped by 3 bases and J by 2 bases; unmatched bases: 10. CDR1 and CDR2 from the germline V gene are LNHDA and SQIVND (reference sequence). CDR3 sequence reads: CASSIQTGRFPYNEQFF. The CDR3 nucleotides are TGTGCCAGTAGTATCCAGACAGGGCGCTTTCCCTACAATGAGCAGTTCTTC.

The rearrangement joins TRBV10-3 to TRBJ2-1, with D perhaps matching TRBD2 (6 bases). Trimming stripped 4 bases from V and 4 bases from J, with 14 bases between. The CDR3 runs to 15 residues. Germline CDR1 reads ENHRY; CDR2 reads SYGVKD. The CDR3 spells CAISAGTGQYNEQFF. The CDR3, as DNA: TGTGCCATCAGTGCTGGGACTGGGCAATACAATGAGCAGTTCTTC.

CDR3: CASSHTGSAEAFF. Here the CDR3 DNA reads TGTGCCAGCAGCCACACAGGGTCTGCTGAAGCTTTCTTT. The chain is built from TRBV6-5 and TRBJ1-1; D is perhaps TRBD1 (6 bases). CDR3 length: 13 amino acids. Looked up from germline, CDR1 is MNHEY and CDR2 is SVGAGI. V lost 6 bases, J lost 6 bases, and 14 bases lay in between.

The CDR3 loop reads CATSRSGGAYNEQFF. The DNA for the CDR3 is TGTGCCACCAGCCGTAGCGGGGGAGCCTACAATGAGCAGTTCTTC. V gene TRBV15 combines with J gene TRBJ2-1; 9 bases align to TRBD2. The CDR3 consists of 15 residues. V lost 5 bases and J lost 2; bases outside the gene matches: 4. The V gene's germline CDR1 is LNHNV and CDR2 YYDKDF (reference sequence).

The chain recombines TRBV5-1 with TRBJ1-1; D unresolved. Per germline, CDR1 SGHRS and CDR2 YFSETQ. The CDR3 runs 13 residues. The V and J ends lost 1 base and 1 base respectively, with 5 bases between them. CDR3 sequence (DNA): TGCGCCAGCAGCTTGATAGCGAACACTGAAGCTTTCTTT. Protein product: CASSLIANTEAFF.

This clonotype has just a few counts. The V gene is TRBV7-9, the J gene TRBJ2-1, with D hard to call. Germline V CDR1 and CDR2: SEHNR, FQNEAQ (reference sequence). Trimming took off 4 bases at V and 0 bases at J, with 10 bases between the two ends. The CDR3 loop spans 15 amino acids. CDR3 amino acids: CASSSGRFSYNEQFF. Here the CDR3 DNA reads TGTGCCAGCAGCTCCGGACGGTTCTCCTACAATGAGCAGTTCTTC.

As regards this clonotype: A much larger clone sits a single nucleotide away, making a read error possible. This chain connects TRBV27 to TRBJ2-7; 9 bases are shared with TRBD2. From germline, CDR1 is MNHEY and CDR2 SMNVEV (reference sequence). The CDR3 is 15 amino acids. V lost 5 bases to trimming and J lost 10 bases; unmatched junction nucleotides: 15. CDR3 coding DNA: TGTGCCAGCAGTCTCTGGGCGGGAGGGCAAGAGATCCAGTACTTC. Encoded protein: CASSLWAGGQEIQYF.